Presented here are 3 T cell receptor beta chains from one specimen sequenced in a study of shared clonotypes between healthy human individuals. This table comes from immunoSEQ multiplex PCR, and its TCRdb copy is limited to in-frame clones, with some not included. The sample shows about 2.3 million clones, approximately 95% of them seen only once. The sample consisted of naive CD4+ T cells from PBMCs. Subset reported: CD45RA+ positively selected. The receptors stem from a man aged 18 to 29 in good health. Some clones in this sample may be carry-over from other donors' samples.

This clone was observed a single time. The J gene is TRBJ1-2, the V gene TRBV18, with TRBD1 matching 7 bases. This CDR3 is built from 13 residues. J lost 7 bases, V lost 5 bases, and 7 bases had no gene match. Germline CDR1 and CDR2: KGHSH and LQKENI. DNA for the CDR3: TGTGCCAGCTCAATTGACAGGGTTCCTGGCTACACCTTC. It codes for CASSIDRVPGYTF.

The CDR3 DNA follows: TGCGCCAGCAGCTCACTCGTAATTGGAGAGACCCAGTACTTC. Its protein product is CASSSLVIGETQYF. The chain carries TRBV5-1 and TRBJ2-5; D is undetermined. Trimming pared 3 bases from V and 4 bases from J, leaving 13 bases between. Looked up from germline, CDR1 is SGHRS and CDR2 is YFSETQ. The CDR3 is 14 residues long.

The CDR3 here is CASRAQASSYNEQFF. For the CDR3, the DNA is TGCGCCAGCAGGGCACAGGCTAGCTCCTACAATGAGCAGTTCTTC. The chain links TRBV5-1 to TRBJ2-1; weak D call: TRBD1 (5 bases). Germline assignment: CDR1 SGHRS and CDR2 YFSETQ. Trimming shortened V by 5 bases and J by 0 bases, and 12 bases separated the two germline ends. CDR3 size: 15 residues.